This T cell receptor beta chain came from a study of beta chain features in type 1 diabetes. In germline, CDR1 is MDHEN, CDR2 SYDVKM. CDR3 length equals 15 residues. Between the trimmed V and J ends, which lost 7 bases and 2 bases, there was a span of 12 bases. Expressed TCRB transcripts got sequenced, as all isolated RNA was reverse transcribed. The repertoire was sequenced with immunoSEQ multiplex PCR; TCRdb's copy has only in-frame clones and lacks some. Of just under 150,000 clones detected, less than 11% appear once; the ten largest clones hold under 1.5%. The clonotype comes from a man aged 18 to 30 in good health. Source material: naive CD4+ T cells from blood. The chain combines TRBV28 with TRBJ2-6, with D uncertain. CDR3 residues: CASIPARPGANVLTF. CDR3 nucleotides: TGTGCCAGCATCCCAGCCAGGCCTGGGGCCAACGTCCTGACTTTC.